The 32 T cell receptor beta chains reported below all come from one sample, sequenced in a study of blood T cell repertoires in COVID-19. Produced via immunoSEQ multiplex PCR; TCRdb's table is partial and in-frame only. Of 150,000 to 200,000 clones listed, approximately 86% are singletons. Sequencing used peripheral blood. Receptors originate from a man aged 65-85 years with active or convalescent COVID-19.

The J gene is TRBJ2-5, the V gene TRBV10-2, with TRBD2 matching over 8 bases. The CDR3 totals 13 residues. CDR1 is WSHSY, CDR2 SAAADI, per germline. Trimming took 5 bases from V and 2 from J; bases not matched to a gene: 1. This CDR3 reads CASSIAGQETQYF. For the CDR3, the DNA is TGCGCCAGCAGTATAGCGGGGCAAGAGACCCAGTACTTC.

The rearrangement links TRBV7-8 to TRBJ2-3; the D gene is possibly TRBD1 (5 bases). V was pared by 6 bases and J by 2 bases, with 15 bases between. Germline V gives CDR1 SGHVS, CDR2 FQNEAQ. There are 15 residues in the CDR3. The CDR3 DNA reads TGTGCCAGCAGGTTCTATCCAGGGTCCACAGATACGCAGTATTTT. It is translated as CASRFYPGSTDTQYF.

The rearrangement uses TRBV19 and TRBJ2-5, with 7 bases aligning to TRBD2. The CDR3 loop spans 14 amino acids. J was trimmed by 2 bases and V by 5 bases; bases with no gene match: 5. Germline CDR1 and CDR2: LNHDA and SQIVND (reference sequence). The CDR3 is CASSSTGGQETQYF. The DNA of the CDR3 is TGTGCCAGTAGTTCCACCGGGGGGCAAGAGACCCAGTACTTC.

This CDR3 is CASTLWRDRGGEQYF. The CDR3 region has the DNA TGTGCCAGCACCCTCTGGAGGGACAGGGGCGGCGAGCAGTACTTC. The chain has TRBV3-1 (or the pseudogene TRBV3-2) and TRBJ2-7, with TRBD1 identical over 10 bases. CDR1 is LGHDT and CDR2 is YNNKEL in the germline V gene (reference sequence). CDR3 length equals 15 residues. Germline trimming cut 7 bases from V and 6 bases from J; bases unmatched to any gene: 12.

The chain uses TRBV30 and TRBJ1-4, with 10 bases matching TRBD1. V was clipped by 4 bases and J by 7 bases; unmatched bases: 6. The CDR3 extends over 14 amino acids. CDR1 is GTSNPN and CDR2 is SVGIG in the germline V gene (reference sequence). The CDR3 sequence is CAWTRDRGTEKLFF. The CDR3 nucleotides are TGTGCCTGGACGAGGGACAGGGGAACTGAAAAACTGTTTTTT.

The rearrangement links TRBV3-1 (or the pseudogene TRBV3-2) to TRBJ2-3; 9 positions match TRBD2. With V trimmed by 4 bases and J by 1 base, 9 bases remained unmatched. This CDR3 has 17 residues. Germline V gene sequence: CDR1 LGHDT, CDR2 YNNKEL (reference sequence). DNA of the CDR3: TGTGCCAGCAGCCCATTAGCGGGGGCCCTGGGCACAGATACGCAGTATTTT. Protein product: CASSPLAGALGTDTQYF.

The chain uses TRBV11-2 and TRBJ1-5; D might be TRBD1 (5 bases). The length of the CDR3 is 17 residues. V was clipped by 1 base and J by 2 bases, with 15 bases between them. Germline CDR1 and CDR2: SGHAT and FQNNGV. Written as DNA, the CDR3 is TGTGCCAGCAGCTTAGGGTTGCGGCAGGGTGGCAATCAGCCCCAGCATTTT. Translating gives CASSLGLRQGGNQPQHF.

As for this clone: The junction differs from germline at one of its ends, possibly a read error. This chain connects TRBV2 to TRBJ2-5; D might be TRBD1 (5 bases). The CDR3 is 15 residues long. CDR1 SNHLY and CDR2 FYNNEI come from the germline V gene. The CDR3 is CASSRSQVNLPGMNF. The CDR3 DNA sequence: TGTGCCAGCAGTCGATCACAGGTTAATCTTCCAGGGATGAACTTC.

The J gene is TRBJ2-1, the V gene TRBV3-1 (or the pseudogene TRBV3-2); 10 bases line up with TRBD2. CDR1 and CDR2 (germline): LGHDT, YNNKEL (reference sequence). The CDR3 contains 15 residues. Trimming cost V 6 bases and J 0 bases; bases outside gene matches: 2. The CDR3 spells CASRPSGSSYNEQFF. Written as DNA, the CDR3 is TGTGCCAGCAGGCCTAGCGGGAGCTCCTACAATGAGCAGTTCTTC.

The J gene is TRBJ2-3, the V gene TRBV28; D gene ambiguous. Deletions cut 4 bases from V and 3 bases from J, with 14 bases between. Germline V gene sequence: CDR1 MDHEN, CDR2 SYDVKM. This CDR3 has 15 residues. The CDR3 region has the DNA TGTGCCAGCAGTTCCCCAGGCTCTGGGACAGATACGCAGTATTTT. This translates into CASSSPGSGTDTQYF.

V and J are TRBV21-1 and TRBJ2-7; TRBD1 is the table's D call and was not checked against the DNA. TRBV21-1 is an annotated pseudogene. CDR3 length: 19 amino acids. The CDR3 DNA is TGTGCCAGCAGCTCCAACAGGGGGCGGAGTCGGGGGGGGTTTAACGAGCAGTACTTC. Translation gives CASSSNRGRSRGGFNEQYF.

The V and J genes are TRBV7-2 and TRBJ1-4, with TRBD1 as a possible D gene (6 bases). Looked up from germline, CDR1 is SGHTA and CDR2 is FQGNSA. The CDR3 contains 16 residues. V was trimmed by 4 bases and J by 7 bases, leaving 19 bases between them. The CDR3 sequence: CASSSNSGTRFEKLFF. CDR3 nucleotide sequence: TGTGCCAGCAGCTCCAACTCCGGGACACGGTTTGAAAAACTGTTTTTT.

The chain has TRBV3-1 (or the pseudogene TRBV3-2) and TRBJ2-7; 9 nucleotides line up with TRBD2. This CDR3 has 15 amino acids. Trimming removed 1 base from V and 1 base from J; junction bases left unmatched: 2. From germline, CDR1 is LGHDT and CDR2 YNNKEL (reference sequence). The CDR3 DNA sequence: TGTGCCAGCAGCCAAGCTAGCGGGGCATCCTACGAGCAGTACTTC. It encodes CASSQASGASYEQYF.

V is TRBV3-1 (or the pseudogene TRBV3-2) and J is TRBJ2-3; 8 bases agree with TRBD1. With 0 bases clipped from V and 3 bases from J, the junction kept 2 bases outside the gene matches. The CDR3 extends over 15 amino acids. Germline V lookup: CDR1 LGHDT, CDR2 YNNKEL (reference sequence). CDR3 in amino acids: CASSQDRTGTDTQYF. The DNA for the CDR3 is TGTGCCAGCAGCCAAGATCGGACAGGGACAGATACGCAGTATTTT.

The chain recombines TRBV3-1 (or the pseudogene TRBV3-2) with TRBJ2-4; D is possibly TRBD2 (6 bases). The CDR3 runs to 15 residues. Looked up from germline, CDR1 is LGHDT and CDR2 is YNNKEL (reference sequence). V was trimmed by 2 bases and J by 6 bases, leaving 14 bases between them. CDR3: CASSQSRAGLNIQYF. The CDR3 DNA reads TGTGCCAGCAGCCAATCCCGAGCGGGTTTAAACATTCAGTACTTC.

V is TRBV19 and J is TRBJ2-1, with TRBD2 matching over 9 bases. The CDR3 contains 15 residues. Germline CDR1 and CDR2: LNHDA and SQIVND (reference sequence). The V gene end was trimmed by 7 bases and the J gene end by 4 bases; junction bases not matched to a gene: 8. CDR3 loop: CASTGLAGFYNEQFF. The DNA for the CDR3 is TGTGCCAGTACTGGGCTAGCGGGATTTTACAATGAGCAGTTCTTC.

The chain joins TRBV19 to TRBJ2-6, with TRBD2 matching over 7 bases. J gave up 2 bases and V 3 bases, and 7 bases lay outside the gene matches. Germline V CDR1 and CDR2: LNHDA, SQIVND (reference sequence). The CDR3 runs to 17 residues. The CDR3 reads CASSMGGLGPGANVLTF. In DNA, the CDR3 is TGTGCCAGTAGTATGGGAGGGTTAGGGCCTGGGGCCAACGTCCTGACTTTC.

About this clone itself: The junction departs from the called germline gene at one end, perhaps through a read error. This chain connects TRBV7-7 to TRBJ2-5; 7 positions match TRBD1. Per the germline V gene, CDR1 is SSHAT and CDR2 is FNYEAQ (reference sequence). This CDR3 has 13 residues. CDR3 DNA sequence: TGTGCTAGCAGCCGGGACAGACAAGAGACCCAGTACTTC. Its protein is CASSRDRQETQYF.

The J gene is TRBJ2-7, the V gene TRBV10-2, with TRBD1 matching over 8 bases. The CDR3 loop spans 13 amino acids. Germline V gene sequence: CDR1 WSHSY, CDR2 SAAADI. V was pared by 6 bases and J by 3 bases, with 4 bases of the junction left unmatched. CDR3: CASSLGQGYEQYF. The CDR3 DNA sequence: TGCGCCAGCAGCCTTGGACAGGGCTACGAGCAGTACTTC.

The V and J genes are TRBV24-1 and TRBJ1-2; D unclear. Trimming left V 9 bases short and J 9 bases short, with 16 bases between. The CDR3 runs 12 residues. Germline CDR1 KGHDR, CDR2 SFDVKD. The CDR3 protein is CATPRLYMRYTF. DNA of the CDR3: TGTGCCACCCCGCGTCTCTATATGCGCTACACCTTC.

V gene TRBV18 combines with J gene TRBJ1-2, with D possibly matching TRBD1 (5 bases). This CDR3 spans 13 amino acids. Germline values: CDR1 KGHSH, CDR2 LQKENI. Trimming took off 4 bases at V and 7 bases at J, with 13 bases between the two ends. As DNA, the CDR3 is TGTGCCAGCTCACTCCCCGCGGGGGTTGGCTACACCTTC. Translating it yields CASSLPAGVGYTF.

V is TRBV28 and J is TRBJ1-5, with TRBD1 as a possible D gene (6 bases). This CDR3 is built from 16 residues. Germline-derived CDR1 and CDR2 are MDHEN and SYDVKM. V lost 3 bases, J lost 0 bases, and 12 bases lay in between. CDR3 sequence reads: CASSFPDSYSNQPQHF. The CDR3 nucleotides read TGTGCCAGCAGTTTTCCGGACAGCTATAGCAATCAGCCCCAGCATTTT.

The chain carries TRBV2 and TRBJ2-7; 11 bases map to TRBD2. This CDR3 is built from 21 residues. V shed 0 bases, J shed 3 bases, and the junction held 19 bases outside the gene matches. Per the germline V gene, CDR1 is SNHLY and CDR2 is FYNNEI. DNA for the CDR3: TGTGCCAGCAGTGAAGCCCACATCGGGCTCGGTAGCGGGGGGGGCTACTACGAGCAGTACTTC. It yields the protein CASSEAHIGLGSGGGYYEQYF.

The CDR3 is CASSSQLYEQYF. The DNA for the CDR3 is TGTGCCAGCAGCTCGCAACTGTACGAGCAGTACTTC. The chain links TRBV7-9 to TRBJ2-7; D uncertain. CDR3 length equals 12 residues. Trimming pared 4 bases from V and 4 bases from J, leaving 8 bases between. CDR1 and CDR2 from the germline V gene are SEHNR and FQNEAQ (reference sequence).

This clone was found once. CDR3: CASSQDGLAGDYEQYF. The DNA of the CDR3 is TGCGCCAGCAGCCAAGATGGCCTAGCGGGAGATTACGAGCAGTACTTC. This chain connects TRBV4-1 to TRBJ2-7, with 10 bases lining up with TRBD2. This CDR3 is 16 amino acids long. Unmatched junction bases numbered 6, after V lost 0 bases and J lost 4 bases. Germline-derived CDR1 and CDR2 are MGHRA and YSYEKL.

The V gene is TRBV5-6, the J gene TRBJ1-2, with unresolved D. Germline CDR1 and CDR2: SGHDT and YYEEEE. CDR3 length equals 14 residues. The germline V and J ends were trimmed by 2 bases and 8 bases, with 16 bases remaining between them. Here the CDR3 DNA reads TGTGCCAGCAGCTTCGAACACCGAACCTCGGGCTACACCTTC. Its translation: CASSFEHRTSGYTF.

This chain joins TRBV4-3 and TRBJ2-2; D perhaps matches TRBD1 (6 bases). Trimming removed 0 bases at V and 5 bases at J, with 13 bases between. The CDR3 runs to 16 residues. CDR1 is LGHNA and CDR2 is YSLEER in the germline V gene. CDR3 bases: TGCGCCAGCAGCCAAGAAGGGGGTGTGAGGACCGGGGAGCTGTTTTTT. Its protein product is CASSQEGGVRTGELFF.

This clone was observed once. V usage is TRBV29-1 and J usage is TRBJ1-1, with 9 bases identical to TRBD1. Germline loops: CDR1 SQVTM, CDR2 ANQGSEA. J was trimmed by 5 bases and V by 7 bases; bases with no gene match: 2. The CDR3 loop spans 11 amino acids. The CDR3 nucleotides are TGCAGCGCCGACAGGGGGACTGAAGCTTTCTTT. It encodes CSADRGTEAFF.

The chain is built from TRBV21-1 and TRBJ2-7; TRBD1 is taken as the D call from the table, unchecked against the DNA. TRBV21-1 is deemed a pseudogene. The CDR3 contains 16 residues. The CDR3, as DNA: TGTGCCAGCAGCTCTCCCCCGGACAGGGGGCCCTACGAGCAGTACTTC. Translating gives CASSSPPDRGPYEQYF.

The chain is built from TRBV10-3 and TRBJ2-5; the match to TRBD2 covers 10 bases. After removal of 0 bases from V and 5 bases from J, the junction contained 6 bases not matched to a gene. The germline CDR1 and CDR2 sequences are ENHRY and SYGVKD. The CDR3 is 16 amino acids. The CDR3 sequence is CAISESASGSSETQYF. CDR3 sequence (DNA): TGTGCCATCAGTGAGTCAGCTAGCGGGAGTTCGGAGACCCAGTACTTC.

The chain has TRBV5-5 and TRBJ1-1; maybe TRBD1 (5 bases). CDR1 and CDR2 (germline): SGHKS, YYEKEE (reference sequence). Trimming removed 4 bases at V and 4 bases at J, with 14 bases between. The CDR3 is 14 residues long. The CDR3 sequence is CASSLRALGTEAFF. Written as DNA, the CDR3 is TGTGCCAGCAGCCTCAGGGCCCTCGGCACTGAAGCTTTCTTT.

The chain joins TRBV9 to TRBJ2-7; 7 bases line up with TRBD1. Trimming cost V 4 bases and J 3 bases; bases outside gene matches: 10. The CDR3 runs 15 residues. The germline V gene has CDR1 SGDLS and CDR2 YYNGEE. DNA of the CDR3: TGTGCCAGCAGCCCATTCGAGACAGGGATCTACGAGCAGTACTTC. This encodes CASSPFETGIYEQYF.